This T cell receptor beta chain derives from a study of T cells in Graves' hyperthyroidism and ophthalmopathy. Study-wide background: Peripheral blood was drawn at first diagnosis, prior to all treatment.

Study-level findings and limits: The majority of expanded thyroid clonotypes above 0.001 also appeared in blood.

The germline V gene has CDR1 MNHNS and CDR2 SASEGT. The CDR3 covers 15 residues. V gave up 8 bases and J gave up 0 bases, with 14 bases separating them. What was amplified from RNA transcripts were TCR beta CDR3 regions. TCR CDR3 underwent first-round RT-PCR with the HTBI primer set. TCRdb called the multiplex PCR reads again in MiXCR, with one record for every CDR3 protein. The profile shows roughly 400,000 distinct CDR3 sequences, about an eighth of them singletons. Diagnostic decisions used clinical symptoms, serum thyroxine and TRAb, thyroid ultrasound and orbital computed tomography. This clonotype occurred a few times. Its target is unknown.

This TCR derives from a man aged 45-65 years with Graves' ophthalmopathy. The source material was blood. V gene TRBV6-1 combines with J gene TRBJ2-4; D might be TRBD2 (6 bases). The CDR3 region has the DNA TGTGCCAGCTTTCCCGGAGGGCTAGCCAAAAACATTCAGTACTTC. Amino acids: CASFPGGLAKNIQYF.